This is a list of T cell receptor beta chains from one sample in a study of cytomegalovirus exposure and HLA in healthy donors. Assay used: immunoSEQ multiplex PCR; TCRdb lists only in-frame clones, some missing. The profile shows roughly 140,000 clones, 75% to 90% of them singletons. Sequences were obtained from PBMCs. The receptor set was obtained from a female donor in good health and CMV-seronegative. The CDR3 runs from the conserved cysteine through the conserved F or W.

TRBV19	TRBJ2-1	CASSIGQGAMNEQFF
TRBV5-1	TRBJ2-7	CASSSALADEQYF
TRBV14	TRBJ1-5	CASSQDRGQPQHF
TRBV2	TRBJ1-1	CASTGQISFF
TRBV6-6	TRBJ2-7	CASSSDGRAHEQYF
TRBV7-9	TRBJ2-7	CASSLVGLAGDEQYF
TRBV6-6	TRBJ2-4	CASSDQGPWAIQYF
TRBV28	TRBJ2-7	CASSLHSGANEQYF
TRBV7-3	TRBJ1-2	CASSDGGLFGGYTF
TRBV7-9	TRBJ1-1	CASSLVGQGMNTEAFF
TRBV2	TRBJ2-3	CASSEGLSTDTQYF
TRBV10-3	TRBJ2-1	CAISPRSRVQGNEQFF
TRBV6-1	TRBJ1-5	CASSEGHPNQPQHF
TRBV7-2	TRBJ2-2	CASSFYRENTGELFF
TRBV28	TRBJ2-5	CASSTPDWGTQQETQYF
TRBV2	TRBJ2-5	CASIPSLGETQYF
TRBV7-9	TRBJ2-7	CASRTSGSYEQYF
TRBV18	TRBJ1-5	CASSRIQGAPGAQHF
TRBV9	TRBJ2-1	CASSVVGEDNNEQFF
TRBV28	TRBJ1-2	CASLTRGLLQGAKSGYTF
TRBV5-1	TRBJ2-4	CASSFTSGSSKNIQYF
TRBV7-2	TRBJ2-7	CASSRSTLYEQYF
TRBV6-5	TRBJ2-1	CARLAGGNEQFF
TRBV14	TRBJ2-5	CASSHHTSGMETQYF
TRBV28	TRBJ2-1	CASSLDRSGSRIYNEQFF
TRBV30	TRBJ1-4	CAWSGVGGHEKLFF
TRBV4-2	TRBJ2-7	CASSHLRESTLEQYF
TRBV5-6	TRBJ2-2	CASSLLEGLQNTGELFF
TRBV5-1	TRBJ2-6	CASSLRPTGTGANVLTF
TRBV29-1	TRBJ1-3	CSVEDHLGGRDGNTIYF
TRBV2	TRBJ1-1	CASSEWGGVDTEAFF
TRBV5-1	TRBJ2-1	CASRGQGDEQFF
TRBV28	TRBJ1-5	CASSSGTDDQPQHF
TRBV7-8	TRBJ2-1	CASSLGAGGYEQFF
TRBV30	TRBJ2-3	CAWRLAGGSTDTQYF
TRBV19	TRBJ1-3	CASRTTSQGPLSF
TRBV6-6	TRBJ2-7	CASSVYNEQYF
TRBV29-1	TRBJ2-7	CSVATGTSFGGEQYF
TRBV7-2	TRBJ2-7	CASSRQGPEQYF
TRBV30	TRBJ2-7	CAWSSGVGGEQYF
TRBV11-2	TRBJ1-1	CASSPGQGQTTEAFF
TRBV2	TRBJ1-1	CASSVGPFLAFF
TRBV4-2	TRBJ1-1	CASSQGPGQGSEAFF
TRBV4-1	TRBJ1-2	CASSQEYDSYGYTF
TRBV4-2	TRBJ2-5	CASSPGRGREGETQYF
TRBV11-2	TRBJ2-1	CASSLKLAISYNEQFF
TRBV9	TRBJ1-1	CASSVAVRAMNTEAFF
TRBV6-5	TRBJ2-7	CASSPAGINYEQYF
TRBV15	TRBJ1-2	CATSSYRGYNYGYTF
TRBV30	TRBJ1-3	CAWSVFGGQSGNTIYF
TRBV12-5	TRBJ1-1	CASGPGQGRTEAFF
TRBV19	TRBJ1-1	CASSIGGGYTEAFF
TRBV7-6	TRBJ2-6	CASSFGGSAGANVLTF